The 14 T cell receptor beta chains given below trace back to one sample, sequenced in a study of control samples from healthy donors and cancer patients. The assay was immunoSEQ multiplex PCR, and TCRdb's table has in-frame clones only and misses some. The table has some 120,000 clones, roughly 92% seen once. The material sequenced was blood. These receptors were obtained from a man aged 30-40 years in good health.

The rearrangement links TRBV6-5 to TRBJ2-7; the match to TRBD2 covers 12 bases. Germline loops: CDR1 MNHEY, CDR2 SVGAGI. With V trimmed by 6 bases and J by 1 base, 4 bases remained unmatched. The CDR3 length is 15 residues. Here the CDR3 reads CASRRLAGESYEQYF. The CDR3 DNA is TGTGCCAGCAGGAGACTAGCGGGGGAATCCTACGAGCAGTACTTC.

V usage is TRBV10-3 and J usage is TRBJ1-4; the match to TRBD1 covers 9 bases. Trimming cost V 0 bases and J 6 bases; bases outside gene matches: 5. The germline V gene has CDR1 ENHRY and CDR2 SYGVKD. The CDR3 length is 16 residues. The CDR3 loop reads CAISESTGGTDEKLFF. In DNA, the CDR3 is TGTGCCATCAGTGAGTCGACAGGGGGGACGGATGAAAAACTGTTTTTT.

The chain links TRBV25-1 to TRBJ2-4; 8 nucleotides agree with TRBD1. The germline gives CDR1 MGHDK, CDR2 SYGVNS. This CDR3 comprises 15 residues. Trimming took 2 bases from V and 14 from J; bases not matched to a gene: 14. The CDR3 spells CASSEPGTGGGRKYF. For the CDR3, the DNA is TGTGCCAGCAGTGAACCCGGGACAGGTGGCGGCCGAAAGTACTTC.

The V gene is TRBV6-5, the J gene TRBJ1-2, with a weak D call TRBD1 (6 bases). This CDR3 is 12 amino acids long. The germline gives CDR1 MNHEY, CDR2 SVGAGI. Trimming stripped 5 bases from V and 4 bases from J, with 8 bases between. In DNA, the CDR3 is TGTGCCAGCAGTACGGACAGCTATGGCTACACCTTC. Its translation: CASSTDSYGYTF.

V is TRBV6-5 and J is TRBJ2-5; maybe TRBD1 (6 bases). Germline V gives CDR1 MNHEY, CDR2 SVGAGI. Trimming left V 8 bases short and J 1 base short, with 8 bases between. The CDR3 extends over 12 amino acids. CDR3 sequence (DNA): TGTGCCAGCGCGGACAGCCAAGAGACCCAGTACTTC. It translates to CASADSQETQYF.

The rearrangement links TRBV10-2 to TRBJ2-7; possible D gene TRBD2, 7 bases. The germline gives CDR1 WSHSY, CDR2 SAAADI. V lost 4 bases, J lost 7 bases, and 14 bases lay in between. This CDR3 is 13 amino acids long. Here the CDR3 reads CASSALGGGEQYF. The CDR3 DNA is TGCGCCAGCAGTGCTCTAGGGGGGGGTGAGCAGTACTTC.

The chain couples TRBV24-1 to TRBJ1-5; D call uncertain. Between the trimmed V and J ends, which lost 2 bases and 2 bases, there was a span of 6 bases. Germline CDR1 and CDR2: KGHDR and SFDVKD. The CDR3 sequence is 14 residues long. The CDR3 reads CATSDSTGNQPQHF. The CDR3 DNA reads as TGTGCCACCAGTGATTCCACCGGCAATCAGCCCCAGCATTTT.

In its sample, this clone was seen a few times. The chain couples TRBV27 to TRBJ1-6, with D maybe TRBD1 (6 bases). The germline V gene encodes CDR1 MNHEY and CDR2 SMNVEV (reference sequence). Trimming removed 4 bases from V and 10 bases from J, with 17 bases in between. The CDR3 extends over 15 amino acids. CDR3 in DNA: TGTGCCAGCAGTTCCCTGGTACCAGGGGCCTCACCCCTCCACTTT. This translates into CASSSLVPGASPLHF.

For the CDR3, the DNA is TGTGCCAGTAGTTCGGGTAAGGGATCGAATAGCAATCAGCCCCAGCATTTT. Its protein product is CASSSGKGSNSNQPQHF. The chain couples TRBV19 to TRBJ1-5; D remains ambiguous. The CDR3 extends over 17 amino acids. CDR1 and CDR2 from the germline V gene are LNHDA and SQIVND (reference sequence). Trimming removed 5 bases from V and 0 bases from J, with 17 bases in between.

V usage is TRBV5-6 and J usage is TRBJ1-1; no definite D call. Germline CDR1 is SGHDT and CDR2 is YYEEEE. V lost 5 bases and J 5 bases, leaving 19 bases between the germline ends. The CDR3 covers 15 residues. CDR3 sequence (DNA): TGTGCCAGCAGTCCTCTTGGTACCCAAGGGACTGAAGCTTTCTTT. Translated, it gives CASSPLGTQGTEAFF.

The V gene is TRBV18, the J gene TRBJ1-3; 10 nucleotides match TRBD1. V dropped 4 bases and J dropped 2; count of bases not matched to a gene: 2. This CDR3 spans 15 amino acids. Per germline, CDR1 KGHSH and CDR2 LQKENI. This CDR3 is CASSHGQGAGNTIYF. CDR3 in DNA: TGTGCCAGCTCACACGGACAGGGGGCTGGAAACACCATATATTTT.

The CDR3 is CARALEFRSQHF. CDR3 in DNA: TGTGCCCGTGCTCTCGAGTTTCGGTCCCAGCATTTT. This rearrangement joins TRBV24-1 to TRBJ1-5; D not certain. The CDR3 consists of 12 residues. Germline V gene data show CDR1 as KGHDR and CDR2 as SFDVKD. Trimming pared 12 bases from V and 11 bases from J, leaving 19 bases between.

The J gene is TRBJ1-1, the V gene TRBV6-5, with a weak D call TRBD1 (5 bases). This CDR3 has 13 amino acids. Germline V lookup: CDR1 MNHEY, CDR2 SVGAGI. V shed 7 bases and J shed 3 bases, with 12 bases lying between them. CDR3 sequence: CASISPGDTEAFF. CDR3 sequence (DNA): TGTGCCAGCATTTCCCCGGGGGACACTGAAGCTTTCTTT.

The chain employs TRBV7-2 and TRBJ2-3; D uncertain. The CDR3 contains 11 residues. The V end was cut by 3 bases, the J end by 6 bases, with 4 bases between. Germline V gene sequence: CDR1 SGHTA, CDR2 FQGNSA. The chain's CDR3 is CASSFPDTQYF. CDR3 coding DNA: TGTGCCAGCAGCTTCCCCGATACGCAGTATTTT.